This T cell receptor (beta chain) was recorded in a study of blood T cell repertoires in COVID-19. Original processing notes: Amplification with reference gene primers provided the estimates of nucleated cell counts. The repertoire was sequenced with immunoSEQ multiplex PCR; TCRdb's copy has only in-frame clones and lacks some. V and J calls and clone size are those listed in that table; D and trimming were worked out from the DNA. Of fewer than 10,000 clones listed, roughly 88% were seen once; the top ten hold 7.5% to 10%. Only a few counts were recorded for this clone. The clonotype originates from a human donor in a cohort sampled during active COVID-19. The sequenced sample consisted of peripheral blood.

In nucleotides, the CDR3 is TGCAGCGTTGAAGAGGAGGACAGGGGTCGGGGTGGCTACACCTTC. Its translation is CSVEEEDRGRGGYTF. The genes are TRBV29-1 and TRBJ1-2, with 9 bases aligning to TRBD1. The germline gives CDR1 SQVTM, CDR2 ANQGSEA. The CDR3 has 15 residues. V lost 0 bases and J lost 7; bases outside the gene matches: 9.